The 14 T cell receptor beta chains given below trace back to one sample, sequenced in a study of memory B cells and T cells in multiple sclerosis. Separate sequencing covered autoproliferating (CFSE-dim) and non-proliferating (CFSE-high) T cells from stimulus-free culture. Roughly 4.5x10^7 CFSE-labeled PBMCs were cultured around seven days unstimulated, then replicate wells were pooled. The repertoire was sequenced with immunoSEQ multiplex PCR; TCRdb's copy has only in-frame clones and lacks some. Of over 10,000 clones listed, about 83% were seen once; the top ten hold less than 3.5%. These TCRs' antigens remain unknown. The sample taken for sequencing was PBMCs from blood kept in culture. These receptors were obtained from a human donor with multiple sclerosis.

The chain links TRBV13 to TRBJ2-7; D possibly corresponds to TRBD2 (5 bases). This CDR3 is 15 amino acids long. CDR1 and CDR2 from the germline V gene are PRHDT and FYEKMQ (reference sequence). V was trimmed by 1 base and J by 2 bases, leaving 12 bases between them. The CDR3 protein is CASSLAGNAPYEQYF. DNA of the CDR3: TGTGCCAGCAGCTTAGCGGGAAACGCGCCCTACGAGCAGTACTTC.

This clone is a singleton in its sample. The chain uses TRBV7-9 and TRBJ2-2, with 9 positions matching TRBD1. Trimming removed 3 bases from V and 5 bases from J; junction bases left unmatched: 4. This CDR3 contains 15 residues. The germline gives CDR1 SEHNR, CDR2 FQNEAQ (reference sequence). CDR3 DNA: TGTGCCAGCAGCTTGGCCGGACAGGGGACCGGGGAGCTGTTTTTT. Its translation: CASSLAGQGTGELFF.

The CDR3: CSAPLLDTQYF. In DNA, the CDR3 is TGCAGTGCTCCGCTGTTAGATACGCAGTATTTT. The V gene is TRBV20-1, the J gene TRBJ2-3, with no clear D. CDR3 size: 11 residues. V was shortened by 5 bases and J by 5 bases, with 8 bases between the two germline ends. CDR1 is DFQATT and CDR2 is SNEGSKA in the germline V gene (reference sequence).

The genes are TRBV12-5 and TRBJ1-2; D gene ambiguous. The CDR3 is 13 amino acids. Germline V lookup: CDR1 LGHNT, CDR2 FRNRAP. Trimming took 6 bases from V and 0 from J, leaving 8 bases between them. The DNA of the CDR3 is TGTGCTAGTGGAACAGAAGCTAACTATGGCTACACCTTC. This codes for CASGTEANYGYTF.

CDR3 sequence: CAISDAINYGYTF. The CDR3 nucleotides are TGTGCCATCAGTGACGCCATTAACTATGGCTACACCTTC. This chain links TRBV10-3 with TRBJ1-2; no clear D. CDR1 and CDR2 from the germline V gene are ENHRY and SYGVKD. CDR3 size: 13 residues. V dropped 3 bases and J dropped 1 base, with 6 bases sitting between them.

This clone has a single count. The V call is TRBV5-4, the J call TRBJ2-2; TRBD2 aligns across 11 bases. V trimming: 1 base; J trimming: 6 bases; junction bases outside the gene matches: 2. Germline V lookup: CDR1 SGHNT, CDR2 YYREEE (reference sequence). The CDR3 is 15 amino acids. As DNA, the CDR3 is TGTGCCAGCAGCTTGACTAGCGGGGGATCCGGGGAGCTGTTTTTT. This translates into CASSLTSGGSGELFF. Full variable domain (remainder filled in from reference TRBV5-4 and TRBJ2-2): ETGVTQSPTHLIKTRGQQVTLRCSSQSGHNTVSWYQQALGQGPQFIFQYYREEENGRGNFPPRFSGLQFPNYSSELNVNALELDDSALYLCASSLTSGGSGELFFGEGSRLTVL.

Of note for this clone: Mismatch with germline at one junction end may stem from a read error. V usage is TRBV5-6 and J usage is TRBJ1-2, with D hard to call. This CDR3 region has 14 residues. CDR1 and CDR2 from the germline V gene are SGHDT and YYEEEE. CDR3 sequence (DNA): TGTGCCAGCAGTTTGGGCCTCAATGGCTATGGCTACACCTTC. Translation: CASSLGLNGYGYTF.

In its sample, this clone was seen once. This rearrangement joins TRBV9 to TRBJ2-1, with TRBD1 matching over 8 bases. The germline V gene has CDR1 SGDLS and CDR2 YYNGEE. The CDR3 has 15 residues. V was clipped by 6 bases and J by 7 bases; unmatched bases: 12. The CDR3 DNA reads TGTGCCAGCAACCCCACAGGGGGAAAGCATAATGAGCAGTTCTTC. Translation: CASNPTGGKHNEQFF.

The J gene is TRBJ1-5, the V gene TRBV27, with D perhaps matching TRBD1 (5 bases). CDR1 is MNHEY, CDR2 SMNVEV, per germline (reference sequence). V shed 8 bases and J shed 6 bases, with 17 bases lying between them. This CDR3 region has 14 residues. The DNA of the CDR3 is TGTGCCAGCCGTTCAGGGTTCGGGATTCAGCCCCAGCATTTT. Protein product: CASRSGFGIQPQHF.

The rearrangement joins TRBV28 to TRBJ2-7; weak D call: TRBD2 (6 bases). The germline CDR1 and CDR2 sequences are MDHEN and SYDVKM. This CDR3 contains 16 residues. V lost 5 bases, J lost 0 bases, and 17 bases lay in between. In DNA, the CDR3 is TGTGCCAGCAGTATTAATGGTGGGGGACTCTCCTACGAGCAGTACTTC. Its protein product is CASSINGGGLSYEQYF.

CDR3 amino acids: CASSLGIAGLTDTQYF. The CDR3 DNA follows: TGTGCCAGCAGTTTAGGGATAGCGGGGCTGACAGATACGCAGTATTTT. The rearrangement joins TRBV27 to TRBJ2-3, with 8 bases fitting TRBD2. This CDR3 comprises 16 residues. CDR1 MNHEY and CDR2 SMNVEV come from the germline V gene (reference sequence). Unmatched junction bases numbered 7, after V lost 2 bases and J lost 3 bases.

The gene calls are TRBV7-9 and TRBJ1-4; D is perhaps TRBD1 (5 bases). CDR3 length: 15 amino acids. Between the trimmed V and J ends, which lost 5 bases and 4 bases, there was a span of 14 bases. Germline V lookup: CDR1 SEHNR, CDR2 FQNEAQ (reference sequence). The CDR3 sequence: CASSRAGSYNEKLFF. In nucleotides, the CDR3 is TGTGCCAGCAGCAGAGCAGGGTCCTATAATGAAAAACTGTTTTTT.

The CDR3: CASSLGQGGAGELFF. The CDR3, as DNA: TGTGCCAGCAGCTTAGGTCAGGGTGGCGCCGGGGAGCTGTTTTTT. The gene calls are TRBV7-6 and TRBJ2-2, with a weak D call TRBD1 (5 bases). V lost 1 base and J 6 bases, leaving 12 bases between the germline ends. Germline lookup yields CDR1 SGHVS and CDR2 FNYEAQ. The CDR3 has 15 amino acids.

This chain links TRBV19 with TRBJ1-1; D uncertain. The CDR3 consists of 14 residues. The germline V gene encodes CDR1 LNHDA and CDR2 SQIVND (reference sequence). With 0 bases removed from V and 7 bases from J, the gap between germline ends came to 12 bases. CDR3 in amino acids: CASSIDQYRREAFF. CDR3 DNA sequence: TGTGCCAGTAGTATAGATCAATATAGACGTGAAGCTTTCTTT. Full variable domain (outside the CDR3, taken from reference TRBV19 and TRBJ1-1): DGGITQSPKYLFRKEGQNVTLSCEQNLNHDAMYWYRQDPGQGLRLIYYSQIVNDFQKGDIAEGYSVSREKKESFPLTVTSAQKNPTAFYLCASSIDQYRREAFFGQGTRLTVV.